This T cell receptor (beta chain) came from a study of Graves' ophthalmopathy and Graves' hyperthyroidism (dated 2018 in TCRdb). Broadly, across the study: Peripheral blood samples were taken at the time of initial diagnosis, before any treatment was given. To tell Graves' ophthalmopathy apart from Graves' hyperthyroidism, and to predict which patients would progress to ophthalmopathy, the study relied on TCR beta repertoire signatures. In total, approximately 130 blood samples were TCR-sequenced: roughly 45 ophthalmopathy, 80 or so hyperthyroidism and some 17 hyperthyroidism-to-ophthalmopathy patients. A discovery set of 90 to 100 patients (43 ophthalmopathy, 55 to 60 stable hyperthyroidism) was enrolled to explore V-J signatures distinguishing ophthalmopathy from hyperthyroidism. An independent validation cohort was composed of some 18 hyperthyroidism patients and more than 15 patients who later progressed from hyperthyroidism to ophthalmopathy. In about six hyperthyroidism patients, the T-cell repertoire of thyroid tissue was compared with the T-cell repertoire of blood. Once sampling was done, hyperthyroidism patients were given methimazole at a starting dose of 30 mg daily, while ophthalmopathy patients were given high-dose intravenous methylprednisolone. The roughly 90 discovery patients were divided at random into training and test sets in a 7:3 ratio.

In the case of this clonotype: The antigen this receptor binds is unknown. Base qualities are not recorded, but no much larger clone differs from it by a single base.

The CDR3, from cysteine to phenylalanine, totals 14 residues. The only DNA kept is the CDR3, 42 bases in frame from the first base. CDR1 and CDR2, per the germline V gene, are MDHEN and SYDVKM. V loses 11 bases, J loses 4 bases, and the germline ends lie 20 bases apart. For repertoire sequencing, TCR beta CDR3 regions were amplified from RNA transcripts. HTBI primers and the Qiagen OneStep RT-PCR kit were used in a first-round RT-PCR, which was followed by a second-round multiplex PCR, size selection and purification. Libraries were sequenced paired-end with 100 bp reads on an Illumina HiSeq2000. In the authors' own workflow: SOAPnuke was used for read processing, and reads with adapters, uncalled bases, a mean Phred below 15, or no exact constant-primer or identifier match were discarded. COPE v1.2.5 was used to merge high-quality paired reads. Clonotypes were defined as unique nucleotide sequences and were aligned to IMGT TRB V, D and J references using MiTCR v1.1. The analysis was limited to V-J combinations with a frequency above 0.0001, which together covered over 99% of the repertoires. For each V-J combination, a TCR clonal expansion and chaos score was defined as the ratio of F50 clonal expansion to chaos observed in the TCRdist matrix. Welch's t-statistics and random forest were used to narrow the features down to approximately 13 V-J combinations, which were then fed into a naive Bayes classifier. The similarity between thyroid and blood repertoires was quantified using the Morisita-Horn index. Starting from the raw public reads, TCRdb applied fastp trimming at Q25, assembled clones with MiXCR and retained in-frame beta chains. Identical CDR3 proteins give one entry, which carries the most common genes and DNA. These V and J calls are TCRdb output, not the study's own analysis. The sample table lists about 500,000 distinct CDR3 sequences, approximately 15% of them with a count of one. Jointly, the top ten make up approximately 9.8% of the sample.

General study outcomes and caveats: No statistical method was used to set the sample size in advance, and the investigators knew which group each participant was assigned to. In validation, the model predicted ophthalmopathy progression with less than 71% sensitivity and roughly 72% specificity; eleven to twelve predicted patients were CT-confirmed with GO in a median of about 6.2 months. Most expanded thyroid clonotypes with a frequency above 0.001 also appeared in blood, which suggests that blood repertoires may reflect the immune response in the thyroid. In cross-validation, the 13-signature model distinguished ophthalmopathy from stable hyperthyroidism with approximately 88% sensitivity and approximately 81% specificity, and in the test set the corresponding values were 80% and 75%.

Ophthalmopathy patients were characterized by moderately to severely active disease, a Clinical Activity Score of at least 3, a NOSPECS grade of at least 4, and a disease duration under 3 months. Anyone with other autoimmune diseases, uncontrolled infections, pregnancy or lactation was excluded from the study. Clinical symptoms, serum thyroxine, TRAb, thyroid ultrasound and orbital computed tomography formed the basis of the diagnosis. Using Ficoll-Paque density gradient centrifugation, PBMCs were isolated from about 10 ml of fresh peripheral blood. Total RNA was extracted with Trizol reagent and quality-checked on an Agilent 2100 Bioanalyzer.

The sequence joins TRBV28 to TRBJ2-5; no D gene is confidently identified. The clonotype originates from a woman in her 30s with Graves' ophthalmopathy. Donor details come from another sample of the same person, matched by shared clones. Sequencing was carried out using blood. In nucleotides, the sequence is TGTGCCGCAAAGGGCAGAGGTAGGGTAGAGACCCAGTACTTC. The translation is CAAKGRGRVETQYF.